The 31 T cell receptor beta chains below come from one sample, sequenced in a study of technical replicates of blood from a handful of donors. Sequencing used immunoSEQ multiplex PCR; TCRdb keeps in-frame clones, though not all of them. This table has 75,000 to 100,000 clones, roughly 94% appearing once. Sequencing was carried out using T cells isolated from PBMCs. The receptors were sampled from a human donor in good health.

The chain uses TRBV6-5 and TRBJ2-3; 11 bases line up with TRBD1. This CDR3 spans 15 amino acids. Germline values: CDR1 MNHEY, CDR2 SVGAGI. The V gene end was trimmed by 0 bases and the J gene end by 7 bases; junction bases not matched to a gene: 3. The CDR3 DNA is TGTGCCAGCAGTTACTCCCGGACAGGGGGCTATACGCAGTATTTT. Translating gives CASSYSRTGGYTQYF.

The chain joins TRBV4-3 to TRBJ2-3, with TRBD2 as a possible D gene (7 bases). Deletions cut 2 bases from V and 5 bases from J, with 14 bases between. The CDR3 has 15 residues. Germline CDR1 is LGHNA and CDR2 is YSLEER. DNA for the CDR3: TGCGCCAGCAGCCAATTCGGGGGGCTCGGAGATACGCAGTATTTT. Amino acids: CASSQFGGLGDTQYF.

The chain employs TRBV4-1 and TRBJ2-2; the D gene is possibly TRBD2 (6 bases). The V end lost 3 bases, the J end lost 4 bases, and 18 bases lay between the germline ends. The CDR3 has 17 residues. Germline V CDR1 and CDR2: MGHRA, YSYEKL. The CDR3 loop is CASSHQSGQRGTGELFF. For the CDR3, the DNA is TGCGCCAGCAGCCACCAAAGCGGGCAGCGCGGCACCGGGGAGCTGTTTTTT.

The chain links TRBV28 to TRBJ1-1, with D unclear. V lost 6 bases and J 11 bases, leaving 13 bases between the germline ends. From germline, CDR1 is MDHEN and CDR2 SYDVKM. This CDR3 is built from 11 residues. The CDR3 sequence is CASRHNSGAFF. In nucleotides, the CDR3 is TGTGCCAGCAGACATAACTCGGGGGCTTTCTTT.

The rearrangement uses TRBV19 and TRBJ2-5; the match to TRBD2 covers 8 bases. The germline V gene has CDR1 LNHDA and CDR2 SQIVND (reference sequence). Trimming at V came to 4 bases and at J to 3 bases, leaving 7 bases not matched to a gene. This CDR3 comprises 15 residues. CDR3 DNA sequence: TGTGCCAGTAGTAATGGACTAGCCGGAAAAGAGACCCAGTACTTC. As protein: CASSNGLAGKETQYF.

V usage is TRBV4-1 and J usage is TRBJ2-5; TRBD1 matches at 7 bases. The CDR3 length is 13 residues. The germline V gene encodes CDR1 MGHRA and CDR2 YSYEKL. V gave up 5 bases and J gave up 3 bases; unmatched junction bases: 3. CDR3 residues: CASSFDREETQYF. In DNA form, the CDR3 reads TGCGCCAGCAGCTTTGACAGGGAAGAGACCCAGTACTTC.

The chain uses TRBV5-4 and TRBJ1-2, with 8 bases aligning to TRBD1. This CDR3 comprises 15 residues. The germline CDR1 and CDR2 sequences are SGHNT and YYREEE (reference sequence). The junction had 5 bases not matched to a gene; V was cut back by 0 bases and J by 4 bases. The CDR3 protein is CASSLEDREIYGYTF. The CDR3 DNA reads as TGTGCCAGCAGCTTGGAGGACAGGGAAATCTATGGCTACACCTTC.

V gene TRBV7-2 combines with J gene TRBJ2-7; a weak D match, TRBD2 (6 bases). The CDR3 runs to 12 residues. Germline assignment: CDR1 SGHTA and CDR2 FQGNSA. V was trimmed by 3 bases and J by 6 bases, leaving 9 bases between them. CDR3 sequence: CASSLAGPEQYF. CDR3 in DNA: TGTGCCAGCAGCTTGGCGGGACCCGAGCAGTACTTC.

The CDR3 nucleotides read TGCGCCAGCAGCTTGGGGCCAGACTACACAGATACGCAGTATTTT. Translated, it gives CASSLGPDYTDTQYF. The genes are TRBV5-1 and TRBJ2-3; D is perhaps TRBD2 (5 bases). CDR1 is SGHRS, CDR2 YFSETQ, per germline. There are 15 residues in the CDR3. The V and J ends lost 0 bases and 2 bases respectively, with 10 bases between them.

The chain combines TRBV15 with TRBJ1-2, with a possible D match to TRBD1 (6 bases). This CDR3 has 13 amino acids. CDR1 and CDR2 (germline): LNHNV, YYDKDF (reference sequence). V gave up 0 bases and J gave up 6 bases, with 8 bases separating them. CDR3 coding DNA: TGTGCCACCAGCAGAGACTCAGGGGATGGCTACACCTTC. It codes for CATSRDSGDGYTF. The complete variable domain, with remaining parts taken from reference TRBV15 and TRBJ1-2, reads DAMVIQNPRYQVTQFGKPVTLSCSQTLNHNVMYWYQQKSSQAPKLLFHYYDKDFNNEADTPDNFQSRRPNTSFCFLDIRSPGLGDTAMYLCATSRDSGDGYTFGSGTRLTVV.

This chain links TRBV2 with TRBJ2-1; D gene unclear. This CDR3 contains 13 residues. Per germline, CDR1 SNHLY and CDR2 FYNNEI. Trimming took 8 bases from V and 0 from J, leaving 8 bases between them. CDR3 loop: CASPRSSYNEQFF. The DNA of the CDR3 is TGTGCCAGCCCACGGAGCTCCTACAATGAGCAGTTCTTC. The full variable domain, rest sourced from reference TRBV2 and TRBJ2-1, is EPEVTQTPSHQVTQMGQEVILRCVPISNHLYFYWYRQILGQKVEFLVSFYNNEISEKSEIFDDQFSVERPDGSNFTLKIRSTKLEDSAMYFCASPRSSYNEQFFGPGTRLTVL.

The table lists this clone with a few counts. The V gene is TRBV6-1, the J gene TRBJ2-7; weak D call: TRBD2 (6 bases). This CDR3 has 14 residues. V was shortened by 5 bases and J by 0 bases, with 11 bases between the two germline ends. Germline CDR1 reads MNHNS; CDR2 reads SASEGT. The CDR3 coding sequence is TGTGCCAGCAGTCCGGGACTTCGCTCCTACGAGCAGTACTTC. It yields the protein CASSPGLRSYEQYF.

The V gene is TRBV7-9, the J gene TRBJ2-1, with 7 bases lining up with TRBD1. This CDR3 contains 15 residues. The germline CDR1 and CDR2 sequences are SEHNR and FQNEAQ (reference sequence). Trimming took 1 base from V and 2 from J; bases not matched to a gene: 2. CDR3 residues: CASSLGQGAYNEQFF. The CDR3 bases are TGTGCCAGCAGCTTAGGTCAGGGGGCCTACAATGAGCAGTTCTTC.

A single count supports this clone. The chain employs TRBV30 and TRBJ1-2; D remains ambiguous. Trimming left V 0 bases short and J 1 base short, with 18 bases between. In germline, CDR1 is GTSNPN, CDR2 SVGIG (reference sequence). The CDR3 spans 17 residues. The DNA for the CDR3 is TGTGCCTGGAGTGTATGGGCAGTGCTCAGGATTAACTATGGCTACACCTTC. Amino acid sequence: CAWSVWAVLRINYGYTF.

The chain is built from TRBV10-3 and TRBJ1-1; 7 nucleotides align to TRBD1. The germline CDR1 and CDR2 sequences are ENHRY and SYGVKD. With 5 bases clipped from V and 3 bases from J, the junction kept 6 bases outside the gene matches. The CDR3 has 14 residues. CDR3 nucleotides: TGTGCCATCAGTCCGGGACAGAAGTACACTGAAGCTTTCTTT. It specifies CAISPGQKYTEAFF.

V gene TRBV5-1 combines with J gene TRBJ2-1; 9 bases fit TRBD2. The ends lost 6 bases at V and 6 bases at J; junction bases unmatched: 10. Per germline, CDR1 SGHRS and CDR2 YFSETQ. This CDR3 contains 15 residues. The CDR3 nucleotides are TGCGCCAGCAATGTCCGGCGGGAGGGAGGCAATGAGCAGTTCTTC. It specifies CASNVRREGGNEQFF.

This chain uses TRBV11-2 with TRBJ2-5; 8 nucleotides align to TRBD1. V lost 7 bases, J lost 5 bases, and 9 bases stayed unmatched. The CDR3 sequence is 14 residues long. Per germline, CDR1 SGHAT and CDR2 FQNNGV. CDR3 in amino acids: CASNDPGGWETQYF. CDR3 sequence (DNA): TGTGCCAGCAACGACCCAGGGGGCTGGGAGACCCAGTACTTC.

The V call is TRBV30, the J call TRBJ1-2, with a tentative D call TRBD1 (5 bases). Trimming pared 5 bases from V and 4 bases from J, leaving 14 bases between. CDR1 GTSNPN and CDR2 SVGIG come from the germline V gene (reference sequence). The CDR3 loop spans 13 amino acids. The chain's CDR3 is CAWAGGAFYGYTF. As DNA, the CDR3 is TGTGCCTGGGCCGGAGGGGCGTTCTATGGCTACACCTTC.

The J gene is TRBJ2-1, the V gene TRBV5-1; tentatively, D is TRBD2 (6 bases). V was shortened by 0 bases and J by 6 bases, with 13 bases between the two germline ends. The CDR3 has 15 residues. Germline CDR1 SGHRS, CDR2 YFSETQ. CDR3 coding DNA: TGCGCCAGCAGCTTGGGGTCTCTGCGGGGCAATGAGCAGTTCTTC. This sequence encodes CASSLGSLRGNEQFF.

The J gene is TRBJ2-7, the V gene TRBV28; a possible D gene is TRBD2 (6 bases). V lost 1 base, J lost 3 bases, and 13 bases lay in between. The CDR3 has 15 amino acids. Germline CDR1 and CDR2: MDHEN and SYDVKM. CDR3 in amino acids: CASSLLGLYVYEQYF. CDR3 coding DNA: TGTGCCAGCAGTTTATTGGGACTGTACGTCTACGAGCAGTACTTC.

The V gene is TRBV5-1, the J gene TRBJ2-1; 8 bases fit TRBD2. CDR1 and CDR2 from the germline V gene are SGHRS and YFSETQ. After removal of 4 bases from V and 5 bases from J, the junction contained 5 bases not matched to a gene. The CDR3 is 14 residues long. In DNA, the CDR3 is TGCGCCAGCAGCACCAGCGGGAGCCACAATGAGCAGTTCTTC. This translates into CASSTSGSHNEQFF. The full variable domain, completed using reference TRBV5-1 and TRBJ2-1, is KAGVTQTPRYLIKTRGQQVTLSCSPISGHRSVSWYQQTPGQGLQFLFEYFSETQRNKGNFPGRFSGRQFSNSRSEMNVSTLELGDSALYLCASSTSGSHNEQFFGPGTRLTVL.

The DNA of the CDR3 is TGTGCCAGCAGCCAAGATCAGAGGGAAGGCTACACCTTC. Its translation: CASSQDQREGYTF. V is TRBV14 and J is TRBJ1-2; D uncertain. Deletions cut 0 bases from V and 8 bases from J, with 10 bases between. Germline assignment: CDR1 SGHDN and CDR2 FVKESK. The CDR3 consists of 13 residues.

The chain uses TRBV11-2 and TRBJ2-7; TRBD2 agrees at 7 bases. This CDR3 is 16 amino acids long. CDR1 SGHAT and CDR2 FQNNGV come from the germline V gene. The V and J ends lost 4 bases and 6 bases, in that order; junction bases with no gene match: 15. The CDR3 region has the DNA TGTGCCAGCAGCTCGGGGACTACCTTAAGAGTCGGCGAGCAGTACTTC. Translated: CASSSGTTLRVGEQYF.

V gene TRBV6-6 combines with J gene TRBJ1-1, with D perhaps matching TRBD1 (6 bases). This CDR3 region has 12 residues. Germline V gene lookup returns CDR1 MNHNY and CDR2 SVGAGI (reference sequence). Between the trimmed V and J ends, which lost 5 bases and 6 bases, there was a span of 10 bases. DNA of the CDR3: TGTGCCAGCAGTAATCGACAGGCTGAAGCTTTCTTT. Encoded protein: CASSNRQAEAFF.

The rearrangement uses TRBV28 and TRBJ2-2; TRBD1 might be the D (7 bases). CDR1 and CDR2 (germline): MDHEN, SYDVKM. With 2 bases removed from V and 1 base from J, the gap between germline ends came to 23 bases. This CDR3 comprises 20 residues. The CDR3 protein is CASSLGGLLLGQVNTGELFF. The CDR3 bases are TGTGCCAGCAGTTTAGGGGGGTTGCTACTAGGACAGGTGAACACCGGGGAGCTGTTTTTT.

The rearrangement links TRBV4-1 to TRBJ2-7, with TRBD2 matching over 7 bases. With 2 bases clipped from V and 3 bases from J, the junction kept 7 bases outside the gene matches. Germline loops: CDR1 MGHRA, CDR2 YSYEKL. This CDR3 has 15 residues. The CDR3 sequence: CASSQRVSGIYEQYF. The CDR3 nucleotides read TGCGCCAGCAGCCAAAGGGTAAGCGGGATCTACGAGCAGTACTTC.

The chain recombines TRBV6-5 with TRBJ1-2; TRBD1 aligns across 12 bases. V was pared by 2 bases and J by 4 bases, with 5 bases of the junction left unmatched. Per the germline V gene, CDR1 is MNHEY and CDR2 is SVGAGI. The CDR3 covers 16 residues. The CDR3 reads CASSYAGTGGSYGYTF. The CDR3, as DNA: TGTGCCAGCAGTTACGCCGGGACAGGGGGCAGCTATGGCTACACCTTC.

In this sample, this clone turned up once. This sequence joins TRBV5-1 and TRBJ2-5; 12 bases are a match to TRBD2. V shed 2 bases and J 5 bases; nucleotides not matched to a gene: 13. The CDR3 has 18 amino acids. Germline CDR1 and CDR2: SGHRS and YFSETQ. In DNA, the CDR3 is TGCGCCAGCAGCTTAAGACTAGCGGGGGCGTCTCTGGGGGAGACCCAGTACTTC. This sequence encodes CASSLRLAGASLGETQYF. The full variable domain, completed using reference TRBV5-1 and TRBJ2-5, is KAGVTQTPRYLIKTRGQQVTLSCSPISGHRSVSWYQQTPGQGLQFLFEYFSETQRNKGNFPGRFSGRQFSNSRSEMNVSTLELGDSALYLCASSLRLAGASLGETQYFGPGTRLLVL.

CDR3 nucleotides: TGTGCCAGCAGCCGGACTGGGGAGGGCTCCTACGAGCAGTACTTC. It translates to CASSRTGEGSYEQYF. The chain is built from TRBV7-2 and TRBJ2-7; 7 bases map to TRBD2. With 5 bases clipped from V and 0 bases from J, the junction kept 7 bases outside the gene matches. The CDR3 length is 15 residues. Germline-derived CDR1 and CDR2 are SGHTA and FQGNSA.

The chain joins TRBV11-2 to TRBJ2-7; 10 nucleotides align to TRBD2. CDR3 length: 16 residues. Unmatched junction bases numbered 7, after V lost 2 bases and J lost 3 bases. Germline values: CDR1 SGHAT, CDR2 FQNNGV. In DNA, the CDR3 is TGTGCCAGCAGCTTACTGGGGGGACTAGCGTACTACGAGCAGTACTTC. Protein sequence: CASSLLGGLAYYEQYF. Supplemented by reference TRBV11-2 and TRBJ2-7, the full variable domain reads EAGVAQSPRYKIIEKRQSVAFWCNPISGHATLYWYQQILGQGPKLLIQFQNNGVVDDSQLPKDRFSAERLKGVDSTLKIQPAKLEDSAVYLCASSLLGGLAYYEQYFGPGTRLTVT.

J is TRBJ2-2 and V is TRBV7-6, with D tentatively TRBD1 (6 bases). Trimming left V 5 bases short and J 0 bases short, with 13 bases between. This CDR3 has 16 amino acids. CDR1 SGHVS and CDR2 FNYEAQ come from the germline V gene. CDR3 in DNA: TGTGCCAGCAGCCCAACAGGACAGTCGAACACCGGGGAGCTGTTTTTT. Amino acid sequence: CASSPTGQSNTGELFF. Full variable domain (remainder filled in from reference TRBV7-6 and TRBJ2-2): GAGVSQSPRYKVTKRGQDVALRCDPISGHVSLYWYRQALGQGPEFLTYFNYEAQQDKSGLPNDRFSAERPEGSISTLTIQRTEQRDSAMYRCASSPTGQSNTGELFFGEGSRLTVL.